The next 26 T cell receptor beta chains were all read from a single sample in a study of technical replicates of blood from several donors. Method: immunoSEQ multiplex PCR; TCRdb's copy keeps in-frame clones and lacks some. This sample has tens of thousands of clones, with around 88% found just once. Sequencing was carried out using PBMCs. The receptor source for this set is a human donor in good health. Some clones in this sample may be carry-over from other donors' samples.

This chain joins TRBV21-1 and TRBJ2-7; the table's D call of TRBD1 was not tested on the DNA. TRBV21-1 is classified as a pseudogene. The CDR3 runs to 14 residues. CDR3 region: CASSSTGIGHEQYF. The DNA for the CDR3 is TGTGCCAGCAGCTCAACAGGAATAGGACACGAGCAGTACTTC.

V is TRBV25-1 and J is TRBJ1-2; D is unresolved. There are 12 residues in the CDR3. The V end lost 7 bases, the J end lost 2 bases, and 8 bases lay between the germline ends. The germline V gene has CDR1 MGHDK and CDR2 SYGVNS. CDR3 amino acids: CASTHPNYGYTF. CDR3 sequence (DNA): TGTGCCAGCACACACCCGAACTATGGCTACACCTTC.

V gene TRBV5-3 combines with J gene TRBJ1-6; 8 nucleotides align to TRBD1. TRBV5-3 is given ORF status, its function remaining uncertain. The J segment lost 0 bases and the V segment lost 2 bases, leaving 16 bases of the junction unmatched. The CDR3 has 21 amino acids. The CDR3 DNA follows: TGTGCCAGAAGCTTCCCGACAGGGGACCTACTCCCGGCCTCCTATAATTCACCCCTCCACTTT. Protein product: CARSFPTGDLLPASYNSPLHF.

The chain employs TRBV6-1 and TRBJ1-3; no clear D. V lost 8 bases, J lost 1 base, and 9 bases lay in between. This CDR3 has 13 amino acids. Germline V gives CDR1 MNHNS, CDR2 SASEGT. Written as DNA, the CDR3 is TGTGCCAGCGGTTCTAGGTCTGGAAACACCATATATTTT. Amino acids: CASGSRSGNTIYF.

This chain's CDR3 is CASSLGKQGASGYTF. CDR3 coding DNA: TGTGCCAGCAGCTTGGGAAAACAGGGGGCCTCTGGCTACACCTTC. The chain links TRBV5-6 to TRBJ1-2; 9 bases are a match to TRBD1. V was pared by 0 bases and J by 7 bases, with 7 bases of the junction left unmatched. The germline gives CDR1 SGHDT, CDR2 YYEEEE. There are 15 residues in the CDR3.

The V and J genes are TRBV18 and TRBJ2-2; D remains unclear. With 1 base removed from V and 4 bases from J, the gap between germline ends came to 4 bases. Germline V CDR1 and CDR2: KGHSH, LQKENI. The CDR3 loop spans 13 amino acids. This CDR3 reads CASSPLSTGELFF. CDR3 nucleotides: TGTGCCAGCTCACCACTCAGCACCGGGGAGCTGTTTTTT.

The genes are TRBV5-1 and TRBJ2-3, with 10 bases lining up with TRBD2. After removal of 4 bases from V and 4 bases from J, the junction contained 6 bases not matched to a gene. Germline V gene sequence: CDR1 SGHRS, CDR2 YFSETQ. This CDR3 region has 15 residues. CDR3 nucleotides: TGCGCCAGCAGCCATAGCGGGGGGAATCCAGATACGCAGTATTTT. This sequence encodes CASSHSGGNPDTQYF.

This chain connects TRBV7-2 to TRBJ2-1; the match to TRBD1 covers 7 bases. After removal of 1 base from V and 11 bases from J, the junction contained 2 bases not matched to a gene. Per the germline V gene, CDR1 is SGHTA and CDR2 is FQGNSA. The CDR3 is 12 residues long. CDR3 region: CASSLEGQQQFF. CDR3 DNA sequence: TGTGCCAGCAGCTTAGAGGGACAGCAGCAGTTCTTC.

The rearrangement joins TRBV29-1 to TRBJ2-3; 11 bases fit TRBD2. The CDR3 is 15 amino acids. CDR1 is SQVTM and CDR2 is ANQGSEA in the germline V gene. V shed 6 bases, J shed 7 bases, and the junction held 12 bases outside the gene matches. The CDR3 sequence is CSVVLPSGGSYTQYF. The DNA of the CDR3 is TGCAGCGTGGTGTTACCTAGCGGGGGGTCGTATACGCAGTATTTT.

The CDR3 region has the DNA TGTGCCAGTACCCTCGAGGGTATAGCGGGGACCCTTTGGGAAAACATTCAGTACTTC. Protein product: CASTLEGIAGTLWENIQYF. The V and J genes are TRBV19 and TRBJ2-4, with 8 positions matching TRBD2. V lost 7 bases to trimming and J lost 5 bases; unmatched junction nucleotides: 22. The CDR3 is made up of 19 amino acids. The germline CDR1 and CDR2 sequences are LNHDA and SQIVND (reference sequence). Variable domain in full (rest from reference TRBV19 and TRBJ2-4): DGGITQSPKYLFRKEGQNVTLSCEQNLNHDAMYWYRQDPGQGLRLIYYSQIVNDFQKGDIAEGYSVSREKKESFPLTVTSAQKNPTAFYLCASTLEGIAGTLWENIQYFGAGTRLSVL.

The chain carries TRBV19 and TRBJ2-7, with TRBD1 as a possible D gene (7 bases). The V end lost 4 bases, the J end lost 4 bases, and 14 bases lay between the germline ends. This CDR3 comprises 14 residues. Germline values: CDR1 LNHDA, CDR2 SQIVND (reference sequence). The CDR3 loop reads CASSKEGAVYEQYF. CDR3 nucleotide sequence: TGTGCCAGTAGTAAGGAGGGGGCGGTTTACGAGCAGTACTTC.

A few counts support this clone. This chain connects TRBV11-2 to TRBJ1-1, with D uncertain. In germline, CDR1 is SGHAT, CDR2 FQNNGV. With 6 bases removed from V and 1 base from J, the gap between germline ends came to 15 bases. CDR3 length equals 15 residues. The CDR3 DNA is TGTGCCAGCAGTTCCCCCCGGGAGGAGAACACTGAAGCTTTCTTT. Residues: CASSSPREENTEAFF. The full variable domain, rest sourced from reference TRBV11-2 and TRBJ1-1, is EAGVAQSPRYKIIEKRQSVAFWCNPISGHATLYWYQQILGQGPKLLIQFQNNGVVDDSQLPKDRFSAERLKGVDSTLKIQPAKLEDSAVYLCASSSPREENTEAFFGQGTRLTVV.

This chain's CDR3 is CASSLSGQYEQYF. Here the CDR3 DNA reads TGTGCCAGCAGCTTAAGCGGGCAATACGAGCAGTACTTC. V and J are TRBV7-2 and TRBJ2-7, with a tentative D call TRBD2 (6 bases). Between the trimmed V and J ends, which lost 2 bases and 4 bases, there was a span of 9 bases. CDR1 SGHTA and CDR2 FQGNSA come from the germline V gene. This CDR3 region has 13 residues.

This clone came up once. This chain links TRBV7-8 with TRBJ2-2; the D gene is possibly TRBD1 (5 bases). The V and J ends lost 3 bases and 5 bases respectively, with 10 bases between them. Germline CDR1 and CDR2: SGHVS and FQNEAQ. The CDR3 totals 14 residues. CDR3 protein: CASSLTQGTGELFF. The CDR3 nucleotides are TGTGCCAGCAGCTTGACCCAGGGAACCGGGGAGCTGTTTTTT. Drawing the rest from reference TRBV7-8 and TRBJ2-2, the complete variable domain is GAGVSQSPRYKVAKRGQDVALRCDPISGHVSLFWYQQALGQGPEFLTYFQNEAQLDKSGLPSDRFFAERPEGSVSTLKIQRTQQEDSAVYLCASSLTQGTGELFFGEGSRLTVL.

The J gene is TRBJ1-1, the V gene TRBV5-6; no firm D call. Germline V gene sequence: CDR1 SGHDT, CDR2 YYEEEE. This CDR3 has 13 amino acids. V was pared by 2 bases and J by 1 base, with 6 bases between. CDR3 in DNA: TGTGCCAGCAGCTTCCTTCGGAACACTGAAGCTTTCTTT. It specifies CASSFLRNTEAFF.

This clone was seen only a few times. This chain connects TRBV15 to TRBJ1-4, with TRBD1 matching over 7 bases. Germline CDR1 and CDR2: LNHNV and YYDKDF (reference sequence). V lost 3 bases to trimming and J lost 8 bases; unmatched junction nucleotides: 12. The CDR3 totals 16 residues. This CDR3 reads CATSSDLQGRREKLFF. The CDR3 bases are TGTGCCACCAGCAGTGACCTACAGGGGCGAAGGGAAAAACTGTTTTTT.

This clone came up once. The chain carries TRBV5-6 and TRBJ2-7; TRBD1 agrees at 10 bases. The V gene end was trimmed by 5 bases and the J gene end by 2 bases; junction bases not matched to a gene: 7. Germline V lookup: CDR1 SGHDT, CDR2 YYEEEE. This CDR3 is built from 15 residues. The DNA of the CDR3 is TGTGCCAGCAGGCGGGCGGGACAGGGGACCTACGAGCAGTACTTC. Translation: CASRRAGQGTYEQYF.

The V and J genes are TRBV4-1 and TRBJ2-5; the D gene is possibly TRBD1 (6 bases). Germline assignment: CDR1 MGHRA and CDR2 YSYEKL. This CDR3 region has 16 residues. Trimming removed 0 bases from V and 1 base from J, with 12 bases in between. CDR3 in amino acids: CASSQDLPGAQETQYF. The CDR3, as DNA: TGCGCCAGCAGCCAAGATCTACCAGGGGCCCAAGAGACCCAGTACTTC.

This clone was counted a few times. This chain links TRBV4-3 with TRBJ1-5; possibly TRBD1 for D (5 bases). V dropped 1 base and J dropped 0 bases, with 16 bases sitting between them. The CDR3 length is 18 residues. The germline CDR1 and CDR2 sequences are LGHNA and YSLEER. CDR3: CASSQVGDGTYSNQPQHF. CDR3 in DNA: TGCGCCAGCAGCCAAGTTGGTGACGGGACTTATAGCAATCAGCCCCAGCATTTT.

The genes are TRBV10-3 and TRBJ2-1, with TRBD2 matching 7 bases. This CDR3 has 16 amino acids. Per the germline V gene, CDR1 is ENHRY and CDR2 is SYGVKD. After removal of 0 bases from V and 4 bases from J, the junction contained 6 bases not matched to a gene. CDR3 DNA sequence: TGTGCCATCAGTGAGTCCCTAGCGGCACTATACAATGAGCAGTTCTTC. Amino acid sequence: CAISESLAALYNEQFF.

CDR3 sequence: CASSFRLAGVSYNEQFF. The CDR3 nucleotides are TGTGCCAGCAGCTTCCGACTAGCGGGAGTATCCTACAATGAGCAGTTCTTC. This rearrangement joins TRBV11-2 to TRBJ2-1; TRBD2 matches 12 bases. The V gene's germline CDR1 is SGHAT and CDR2 FQNNGV. The CDR3 runs 17 residues. After removal of 3 bases from V and 1 base from J, the junction contained 4 bases not matched to a gene.

DNA of the CDR3: TGCGCCAGCAGCTCCGGACTAGCGGGTTATTACGAGCAGTACTTC. This codes for CASSSGLAGYYEQYF. The J gene is TRBJ2-7, the V gene TRBV5-1, with 11 bases lining up with TRBD2. The CDR3 spans 15 residues. Germline lookup yields CDR1 SGHRS and CDR2 YFSETQ. J lost 4 bases, V lost 3 bases, and 6 bases had no gene match.

As DNA, the CDR3 is TGCGCCAGCAGCCAAGATTGGGTAGCGGGGGGTCCGACCGAGACCCAGTACTTC. It is translated as CASSQDWVAGGPTETQYF. The chain combines TRBV4-3 with TRBJ2-5; TRBD2 matches at 10 bases. Losses at the gene ends were 0 bases for V and 5 bases for J; bases not matched to a gene: 12. This CDR3 is 18 amino acids long. Germline V gene data show CDR1 as LGHNA and CDR2 as YSLEER.

As to this clone: One end of the junction varies from germline; a read error may be responsible. The J gene is TRBJ1-5, the V gene TRBV2, with D maybe TRBD1 (5 bases). Per germline, CDR1 SNHLY and CDR2 FYNNEI. The CDR3 has 14 residues. The CDR3 reads CASTEQVSNQPQHF. CDR3 coding DNA: TGTGCCAGCACTGAACAGGTCAGCAATCAGCCCCAGCATTTT. Full variable domain (outside the CDR3, taken from reference TRBV2 and TRBJ1-5): EPEVTQTPSHQVTQMGQEVILRCVPISNHLYFYWYRQILGQKVEFLVSFYNNEISEKSEIFDDQFSVERPDGSNFTLKIRSTKLEDSAMYFCASTEQVSNQPQHFGDGTRLSIL.

This clone was recorded only once. The genes are TRBV7-3 and TRBJ1-1; D is unclear. CDR1 SGHTA and CDR2 FQGTGA come from the germline V gene. This CDR3 region has 12 residues. Trimming stripped 2 bases from V and 4 bases from J, with 5 bases between. This CDR3 is CASSLVRTEAFF. DNA of the CDR3: TGTGCCAGCAGCTTAGTTCGCACTGAAGCTTTCTTT.

The chain carries TRBV5-5 and TRBJ1-5; no firm D call. V shed 1 base and J shed 0 bases, with 8 bases lying between them. Germline assignment: CDR1 SGHKS and CDR2 YYEKEE (reference sequence). The CDR3 consists of 15 residues. The CDR3 DNA reads TGTGCCAGCAGCTTGTCCGGGTATAGCAATCAGCCCCAGCATTTT. As protein: CASSLSGYSNQPQHF.